This T cell receptor beta chain was sequenced for a study of cytomegalovirus exposure and HLA in healthy donors (dated by TCRdb to 2016 to 2017). Regarding the complete study: According to an earlier analysis of several hundred of the donors, some 180 million T cells yielded over 90 million unique TCR beta sequences and about 280 Gb of sequence data. Around 320 gigabases of sequencing data and approximately 84 million unique TCR sequences were included in an early release covering 550 to 650 HLA-typed donors. Of the 350 to 450 genotyped donors, approximately 82% fell in the genetic ancestry cluster associated with self-reported Caucasian donors. The study aimed to test whether cataloging public T cell receptors could reveal signatures of past pathogen exposure. The T cell repertoires of 666 subjects were profiled by immunosequencing and related to cytomegalovirus serostatus. Along with the approximately 650-subject first cohort, a separate validation cohort of 120 different subjects was used. High-throughput TCR immunosequencing, statistical association of individual TCRs with disease status, and machine learning were combined to predict cytomegalovirus infection status. To study patterns of TCR occurrence, a later analysis re-analyzed previously published TCR beta repertoires from 500 to 850 donors and added high-resolution HLA genotyping. In the later analysis, no new phenotypic data were used to find candidate immune exposures; instead, reliance was placed on TCR beta sequences and their occurrence across donors. An earlier analysis of 587 of the donors used high-throughput TCR beta sequencing to judge whether each TCR beta V gene segment behaved as functional or pseudogenic. Donor age, sex, ethnicity and CMV serostatus were compiled together with the repertoire data. A later genetic analysis used genome-wide SNP genotypes for 398 of the 666 donors, treating that subset as a discovery cohort. Every repertoire in the discovery cohort had been generated on one and the same sequencing platform. HLA typing included class I and class II loci at four-digit resolution. The number of typed donors differed by locus: about 629-630 for A, B, C, DRB1 and DQB1; about 520 for DQA1; 606 for DPA1; and about 450 for DPB1. About five DR-DQ haplotypes were handled as single units for association and clustering, since linkage in the cohort was strong. Among 300 to 500 genotyped donors of the cohort, an average of roughly 230,000 unique TCR beta nucleotide sequences was sequenced per donor, of which roughly 18% were non-productive.

From the germline V gene (reference sequence), CDR1 is MNHEY and CDR2 is SMNVEV. The CDR3 measures 15 amino acids from cysteine to phenylalanine. Only the CDR3 DNA stays, 45 bases, in frame from base 1. Libraries were built with the immunoSEQ multiplex PCR assay. For the multiplex PCR, a mixture combining 60 forward primers for TCR Vbeta segments and 13 reverse primers for TCR Jbeta segments was used. The CDR3 region of rearranged TCR beta genes was amplified from genomic DNA by a multiplex PCR assay. The amplified TCR beta libraries were sequenced on the Illumina HiSeq System as 87-base-pair reads. Per the original workflow: In a later analysis, tens of millions of unique TCR beta chains were counted across the roughly 700 repertoires, and about 10 million of these chains were shared by at least two donors. A nearest-neighbor algorithm error-corrected the raw reads and collapsed the reads into unique sequences, merging closely related sequences to remove PCR and sequencing errors. V, D and J gene segments were assigned by aligning CDR3 sequences to IMGT reference sequences. For a sequence to be retained, a match of at least six nucleotides to both a V gene segment and a J gene segment was required. Rearrangements were called productive when the CDR3 lacked stop codons and stayed in frame with V and J; all others were non-productive. CDR3 was defined according to IMGT convention as the region running from the second conserved V-encoded cysteine to the conserved J-encoded phenylalanine. The earlier analysis of 587 of the donors excluded sequences that lacked an unambiguous match to a single V gene segment. An earlier analysis of several hundred of the donors called V segments functional above 56.7% productive rearrangements and segregating when the between-donor standard deviation exceeded 5%. To diagnose cytomegalovirus status from the catalog of TCR beta chain sequences, a statistical classification framework was built. A later analysis assigned V and J genes by comparing TCR nucleotide sequences with IMGT/GENE-DB human TR gene sequences. Using the TCRdist pipeline, a later analysis assigned CDR3 sequences along with most-parsimonious VDJ recombination scenarios. In a later analysis, every TCR beta chain was defined by the combination of its CDR3 amino acid sequence and its V-gene family, and reads without a unique V-gene family were dropped. As a way to deal with suspected cross-contamination and a sequencing artifact, a later analysis dropped hundreds of nucleotide sequences that were highly shared and had low generation probability. For each public chain, a later analysis derived a clonal expansion index from normalized ranks of inferred template counts within each repertoire. A later analysis computed generation probabilities with a VDJ recombination model fitted to out-of-frame rearrangements, and checked the results against IGoR. A later analysis scored TCR-TCR, TCR-HLA and TCR-CMV co-occurrence with hypergeometric tests, applying a repertoire-size bias correction to TCR pairs. To estimate false discovery rates, a later analysis permuted the HLA or CMV assignments 20 times. In a later analysis, co-occurring TCRs were grouped using DBSCAN, and TCRdist sequence similarity was added for clustering within HLA-allele-positive subsets. For co-occurrence clustering, repertoires with fewer than 30,000 or more than 120,000 public chains were excluded, along with five repertoires with anomalous nucleotide sharing. The immuneACCESS repertoire file appears here via TCRdb, limited to in-frame rearrangements. These files lack a portion of the clones; in checked studies, under half of the deficit traces to unresolved V genes, and the cause of the others is not known. Clonal size and the V and J genes are those of that table, whereas D and trimming came from the DNA. In all, the sample holds 170,000 or so clones, and 80% of those were seen once. Approximately 6.7% of the sample is taken by the ten largest.

Turning to this clone: Its cognate antigen has yet to be identified. No per-base quality is available; no much larger clone lies one base away.

Summary of the overall study and its limitations: Presence/absence analyses assumed roughly uniform sequencing depth across donors, an assumption that may not hold. A later genetic analysis reported fewer N-insertions in productive TCRs among donors in an Asian-associated ancestry cluster than the 666-donor mean. A cluster of highly shared sequence variants was judged likely to be a technical artifact of the sequencing pipeline. According to a later analysis, TCR association rates differed among HLA loci, with DRB1 alleles showing the most associated TCRs and HLA-C alleles showing the fewest. Most TCR sequences were seen in very few donors, while some public TCRs were found in many individuals. Several of the top co-occurrence clusters appeared to be linked to parvovirus B19, influenza, CMV and Epstein-Barr virus, according to a later analysis. A total of 150 or so TCR beta chains were listed by the study as associated with cytomegalovirus. In a later genetic analysis, a missense DCLRE1C variant was associated with V-gene and J-gene trimming of TCR beta chains, and the association was replicated in an independent cohort. Because some donors lacked HLA typing at each locus, the association tests relied only on the typed subset. In a later analysis, HLA-associated TCR beta chains showed more clonal expansion and lower generation probabilities than non-associated chains that were equally common. A later analysis found that most CMV-associated TCR beta chains appeared HLA-restricted, with HLA associations seemingly driven largely by CMV exposure. When HLA alleles, especially DR and DQ, strongly co-occurred, attributing TCR associations to individual alleles was difficult. The classifier was reported to diagnose cytomegalovirus status with high specificity and sensitivity in both the original and validation cohorts. In an earlier analysis of roughly 560 of the donors, most TCR beta V segments were observed in productive rearrangements about 90% or about 30% of the time, broadly matching IMGT annotations. Over 15 rarely observed V segments, including chromosome 9 orphons, were excluded from the earlier analysis of approximately 500 of the donors because counts were too low. A further reported finding was that TCR beta sequences accurately predicted the HLA-A and HLA-B alleles for most subjects in the first cohort. Correlated functional status among segregating V segments might reflect linkage disequilibrium, but an unknown experimental factor could not be ruled out. At a false discovery rate of 0.05, a later analysis linked fewer than 20,000 TCR beta sequences to specific HLA alleles. In vitro tests confirmed that a few of the cytomegalovirus-associated TCR beta chains recognize cytomegalovirus antigens. CMV serostatus was the only immune exposure information available for the cohort. According to the authors, the approach could potentially be generalized to other disease states and immunological phenotypes. Because the 87-base-pair reads could not distinguish some IMGT-functional V segments, including TRBV6-2 and TRBV6-3, those segments were excluded. In this cohort, only TCR beta chains were sequenced, and detectable features were limited by the absence of alpha or paired-chain data.

In total, just over 650 healthy bone marrow donors made up the cohort. Cohort members were all nominally healthy when sampled, although unrecorded immune exposures were likely present. The donor tested CMV seropositive, placing the donor among the approximately 290 seropositive members of the cohort. Each donor provided a peripheral blood sample, and peripheral blood mononuclear cells were used for TCR beta sequencing. Genomic DNA was extracted from the blood cell samples with the Qiagen DNeasy Blood Extraction Kit. The receptor was derived from a man aged 25 to 40 in good health and CMV-seropositive. Specimen: PBMCs. The chain is encoded by TRBV27 joined to TRBJ2-5; 10 bases in between match TRBD1. The DNA end is a closer match to TRBJ2-7, so the J assignment may be wrong. The nucleotide sequence reads TGTGCCAGCAGAAGCTGGGACAGGGGTCGATACGAGCAGTACTTC. Its protein is CASRSWDRGRYEQYF.